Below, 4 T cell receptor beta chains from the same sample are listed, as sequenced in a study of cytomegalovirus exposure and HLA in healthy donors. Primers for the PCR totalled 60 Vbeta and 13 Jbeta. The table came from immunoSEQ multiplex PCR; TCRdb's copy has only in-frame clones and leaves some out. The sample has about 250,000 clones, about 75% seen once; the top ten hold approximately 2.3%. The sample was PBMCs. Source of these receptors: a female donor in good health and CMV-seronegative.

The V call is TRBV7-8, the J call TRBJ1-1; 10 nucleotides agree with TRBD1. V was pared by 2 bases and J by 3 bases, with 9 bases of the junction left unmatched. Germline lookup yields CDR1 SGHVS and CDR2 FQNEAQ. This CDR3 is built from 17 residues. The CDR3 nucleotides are TGTGCCAGCAGCTTAAGACAGGGGGCTATTTTGGACACTGAAGCTTTCTTT. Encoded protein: CASSLRQGAILDTEAFF.

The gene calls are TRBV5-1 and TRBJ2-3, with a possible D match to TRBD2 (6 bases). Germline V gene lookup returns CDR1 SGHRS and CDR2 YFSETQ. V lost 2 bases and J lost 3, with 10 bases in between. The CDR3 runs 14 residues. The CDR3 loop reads CASSFSGPTDTQYF. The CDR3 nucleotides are TGCGCCAGCAGCTTTAGCGGCCCAACAGATACGCAGTATTTT.

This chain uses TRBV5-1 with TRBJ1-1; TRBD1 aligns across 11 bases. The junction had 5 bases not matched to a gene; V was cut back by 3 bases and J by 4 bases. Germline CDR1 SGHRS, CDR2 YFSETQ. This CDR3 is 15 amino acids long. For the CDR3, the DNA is TGCGCCAGCAGCTCGGGACAGGGGGGGACCACTGAAGCTTTCTTT. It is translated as CASSSGQGGTTEAFF.

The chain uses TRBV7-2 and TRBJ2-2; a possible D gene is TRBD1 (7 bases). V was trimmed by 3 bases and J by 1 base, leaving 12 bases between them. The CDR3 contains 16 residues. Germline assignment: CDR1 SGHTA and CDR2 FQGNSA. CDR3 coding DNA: TGTGCCAGCAGCTTCCGGAGGGGGCAGAACACCGGGGAGCTGTTTTTT. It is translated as CASSFRRGQNTGELFF. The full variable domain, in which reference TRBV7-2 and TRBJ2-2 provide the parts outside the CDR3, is GAGVSQSPSNKVTEKGKDVELRCDPISGHTALYWYRQSLGQGLEFLIYFQGNSAPDKSGLPSDRFSAERTGGSVSTLTIQRTQQEDSAVYLCASSFRRGQNTGELFFGEGSRLTVL.